A selection of T cell receptor beta chains follows, all from one sample in a study of Ad26.COV2.S vaccination and SARS-CoV-2 variants. Generated by immunoSEQ multiplex PCR, the TCRdb table keeps only in-frame clones and is missing some. The profile shows about 440,000 clones, roughly 87% of them singletons. The source was peripheral blood, collected in a trial of Ad26.COV2.S vaccine versus placebo. Receptors were obtained from a person aged 18-65 years who received the Ad26.COV2.S COVID-19 vaccine or a placebo. Each CDR3 is given with its conserved first and last residue. The D gene is left open where the match is weak. A clone size is listed for some rows: how often the clone was seen (once, few, many), or a class if it is expanded.

.	.	TRBV5-6	TRBJ2-1	CASSLSRWIQEGYNEQFF	TGTGCCAGCAGCTTGAGTCGCTGGATACAGGAGGGATACAATGAGCAGTTCTTC
once	.	TRBV27	TRBJ2-5	CASRSSSRDTVSRFSAQYF	TGTGCCAGCAGATCTTCTTCCCGGGACACCGTATCTCGTTTTTCGGCCCAGTACTTC
once	.	TRBV10-2	TRBJ1-2	CASTSRGGATNYGYTF	TGCGCCAGTACCTCACGAGGGGGGGCCACTAACTATGGCTACACCTTC
.	.	TRBV18	TRBJ1-1	CASSPGRLGGMNTEAFF	TGTGCCAGCTCACCAGGTCGACTTGGGGGCATGAACACTGAAGCTTTCTTT
.	.	TRBV28	TRBJ1-2	CATWGSHGYTF	TGTGCTACTTGGGGGTCTCATGGCTACACCTTC
once	TRBD2	TRBV6-2/TRBV6-3	TRBJ2-1	CASSSGLAGFNEQFF	TGTGCCAGCAGTTCGGGACTAGCGGGGTTCAATGAGCAGTTCTTC
.	.	TRBV30	TRBJ2-1	CAWSPGQSSYNEQFF	TGTGCCTGGAGTCCCGGCCAAAGCTCCTACAATGAGCAGTTCTTC
.	.	TRBV10-3	TRBJ2-4	CAISESEGEGKNIQYF	TGTGCCATCAGTGAGTCAGAGGGGGAGGGTAAAAACATTCAGTACTTC
.	TRBD2	TRBV11-2	TRBJ2-7	CASSLDRASGNHEQYF	TGTGCCAGCAGCTTAGATCGGGCTAGCGGGAACCACGAGCAGTACTTC
.	.	TRBV7-2	TRBJ2-7	CASSLVPDSSYEQYF	TGTGCCAGCAGCTTAGTCCCGGACAGTTCCTACGAGCAGTACTTC
.	TRBD2	TRBV28	TRBJ2-3	CASSFPSGSGGDTQYF	TGTGCCAGCAGTTTCCCGAGCGGGAGTGGGGGGGATACGCAGTATTTT
.	.	TRBV28	TRBJ1-5	CASSVAWGRDQPQHF	TGTGCCAGCAGTGTGGCTTGGGGTAGGGATCAGCCCCAGCATTTT
once	TRBD2	TRBV5-4	TRBJ2-1	CASSGKAGVAYNEQFF	TGTGCCAGCAGCGGGAAAGCGGGAGTCGCCTACAATGAGCAGTTCTTC
.	.	TRBV27	TRBJ1-2	CASSFYPPAGTFSYTF	TGTGCCAGCAGTTTCTACCCTCCGGCCGGGACTTTCAGCTACACCTTC
.	.	TRBV25-1	TRBJ1-1	CASSASRVGVEAFF	TGTGCCAGCAGTGCCTCTCGGGTAGGGGTTGAAGCTTTCTTT
.	TRBD1	TRBV5-4	TRBJ2-5	CASSWDRGETQYF	TGTGCCAGCAGCTGGGACAGGGGGGAGACCCAGTACTTC
.	TRBD1	TRBV7-9	TRBJ2-4	CASSLIRDRSLAKNIQYF	TGTGCCAGCAGCTTAATTCGGGACAGAAGCCTAGCCAAAAACATTCAGTACTTC
.	TRBD2	TRBV2	TRBJ2-1	CASSAAGSSYNEQFF	TGTGCCAGCAGTGCAGCGGGAAGCTCCTACAATGAGCAGTTCTTC
once	.	TRBV9	TRBJ1-3	CASSVKAFSGNTIYF	TGTGCCAGCAGCGTAAAGGCTTTCTCTGGAAACACCATATATTTT
.	TRBD1	TRBV18	TRBJ2-5	CASSPGQGKTQYF	TGTGCCAGCTCACCCGGACAGGGAAAGACCCAGTACTTC
few	.	TRBV6-1	TRBJ2-7	CASSVSEAGYGYEQYF	TGTGCCAGCAGTGTGTCCGAGGCAGGGTATGGGTACGAGCAGTACTTC
.	.	TRBV27	TRBJ2-5	CASSADSAPTYQETQYF	TGTGCCAGCAGTGCCGACTCTGCGCCGACTTACCAAGAGACCCAGTACTTC
.	TRBD2	TRBV13	TRBJ2-2	CATSSGVTGELFF	TGTGCCACTTCTAGCGGGGTCACCGGGGAGCTGTTTTTT
.	.	TRBV19	TRBJ1-2	CASSTGVGYTF	TGTGCCAGTAGTACCGGAGTTGGCTACACCTTC
.	TRBD1	TRBV5-1	TRBJ1-6	CASSLEGQGRYNSPLHF	TGCGCCAGCAGCTTGGAGGGACAGGGACGTTATAATTCACCCCTCCACTTT
.	TRBD1	TRBV5-4	TRBJ1-1	CASSRRQGANTEAFF	TGTGCCAGCAGCCGAAGACAGGGAGCGAACACTGAAGCTTTCTTT
.	TRBD2	TRBV15	TRBJ2-7	CATSEEGGGPIYF	TGTGCCACCAGCGAGGAAGGCGGGGGGCCCATTTACTTC
.	TRBD2	TRBV2	TRBJ2-3	CASSVGLGTDTQYF	TGTGCCAGCAGTGTCGGACTAGGTACAGATACGCAGTATTTT
.	.	TRBV21-1	TRBJ2-4	CASGGGEVNIQYF	TGTGCCAGCGGAGGGGGGGAAGTAAACATTCAGTACTTC
.	TRBD2	TRBV5-4	TRBJ2-7	CASSSKGLAGDPYEQYF	TGTGCCAGCAGCTCCAAGGGACTAGCGGGAGACCCCTACGAGCAGTACTTC
.	.	TRBV7-2	TRBJ1-1	CASSFSGWDTEAFF	TGTGCCAGCAGCTTTTCAGGGTGGGACACTGAAGCTTTCTTT
.	.	TRBV6-2/TRBV6-3	TRBJ2-1	CASSYSGTTYSYNEQFF	TGTGCCAGCAGTTACTCGGGGACAACCTACTCCTACAATGAGCAGTTCTTC
.	.	TRBV19	TRBJ1-2	CASSWGTGDYGYTF	TGTGCCAGTAGTTGGGGGACGGGGGACTATGGCTACACCTTC
.	TRBD2	TRBV6-2/TRBV6-3	TRBJ2-7	CASSGTRGGPAEQYF	TGTGCCAGCAGTGGGACTAGGGGCGGGCCCGCCGAGCAGTACTTC
few	.	TRBV5-1	TRBJ1-3	CASSLHTGTGNTIYF	TGCGCCAGCAGCTTGCATACAGGGACAGGAAACACCATATATTTT
.	TRBD1	TRBV7-3	TRBJ2-5	CASSPGTGETQYF	TGTGCCAGCAGCCCCGGGACAGGGGAGACCCAGTACTTC
.	TRBD1	TRBV25-1	TRBJ1-1	CASSAARGKNTEAFF	TGTGCCAGCAGTGCCGCCAGGGGGAAGAACACTGAAGCTTTCTTT
.	TRBD1	TRBV11-2	TRBJ2-6	CASSDGQGAGANVLTF	TGTGCCAGCAGCGATGGACAGGGGGCAGGGGCCAACGTCCTGACTTTC
.	TRBD1	TRBV6-2/TRBV6-3	TRBJ2-2	CASSLQTGVNGELFF	TGTGCCAGCAGTCTACAGACAGGGGTAAACGGGGAGCTGTTTTTT
once	.	TRBV5-8	TRBJ2-5	CASSLRGTKTQYF	TGTGCCAGCAGCTTACGGGGGACGAAGACCCAGTACTTC
once	.	TRBV28	TRBJ2-3	CASSPSTDTQYF	TGTGCCAGCAGTCCTAGCACAGATACGCAGTATTTT
.	.	TRBV6-4	TRBJ1-1	CASSMTGSNTEAFF	TGTGCCAGCAGTATGACAGGATCGAACACTGAAGCTTTCTTT
.	TRBD2	TRBV10-2	TRBJ2-1	CASSEVKTLAGEYNEQFF	TGCGCCAGCAGTGAAGTAAAAACACTAGCGGGGGAATACAATGAGCAGTTCTTC
.	.	TRBV27	TRBJ1-3	CASSLAGTPGNTIYF	TGTGCCAGCAGTTTGGCCGGGACCCCTGGAAACACCATATATTTT
.	.	TRBV24-1	TRBJ2-5	CATSDLSTVGRETQYF	TGTGCCACCAGTGATTTAAGCACAGTCGGACGAGAGACCCAGTACTTC
.	.	TRBV28	TRBJ2-4	CASSILAKNIQYF	TGTGCCAGCAGTATACTAGCCAAAAACATTCAGTACTTC
.	TRBD2	TRBV19	TRBJ2-1	CASKTTGTRLYNEQFF	TGTGCCAGTAAAACGACCGGGACTAGACTCTACAATGAGCAGTTCTTC
.	TRBD2	TRBV14	TRBJ2-2	CASSLIGLAVGSGELFF	TGTGCCAGCAGCCTAATCGGACTAGCGGTCGGAAGCGGGGAGCTGTTTTTT
.	TRBD1	TRBV7-9	TRBJ1-4	CASILGQGGVEEKLFF	TGTGCCAGCATCCTAGGACAGGGAGGGGTTGAAGAAAAACTGTTTTTT
.	TRBD1	TRBV9	TRBJ2-1	CASSVEAQGDNEQFF	TGTGCCAGCAGCGTAGAGGCACAGGGGGACAATGAGCAGTTCTTC
.	.	TRBV9	TRBJ2-2	CASSVGGNTGELFF	TGTGCCAGCAGCGTCGGCGGAAACACCGGGGAGCTGTTTTTT
.	.	TRBV10-3	TRBJ2-3	CAISDGASTDTQYF	TGTGCCATCAGTGACGGTGCTAGCACAGATACGCAGTATTTT
.	.	TRBV5-1	TRBJ1-6	CASSLAPKRKKQGINSPLHF	TGCGCCAGCAGCTTAGCCCCAAAACGGAAAAAACAGGGAATCAACTCACCCCTCCACTTT